This T cell receptor (beta chain) comes out of a study of blood T cell repertoires in COVID-19 (dated by TCRdb to the early 2020s). About the investigation overall: For ImmuneRACE Cohort 3, a participant was defined as recovered based on two consecutive negative NP/OP PCR tests, clearance by a healthcare professional, or resolution of symptoms. Samples from collaborators originated in the United States, Italy and Spain and spanned both the acute and convalescent phases of COVID-19. The material from the prospective study consisted of cDNA or gDNA derived from T cells, B-cell-depleted T cells, or PBMCs. The dataset comprised deeply sampled blood TCRbeta repertoires from subjects exposed to, actively infected with, or recovered from COVID-19. The repertoires were made available in a free public database intended to serve as a resource for research on the immune response to SARS-CoV-2. The samples were drawn from two sources: the first 160 participants of the ongoing ImmuneRACE study, and 1,200 or so subjects contributed by 6 global collaborators. A de-identified subject ID, COVID-19 status, age in years and sex were almost always included in the sample metadata. Where available, HLA class I and class II types were taken from metadata supplied by the sample provider and were not determined by assay-based typing. The study at large found these results: The amount of clinical and demographic metadata varied by source and participant and was provided uncurated.

TCRbeta CDR3 regions were amplified from genomic DNA using the immunoSEQ Assay, a bias-controlled multiplex PCR. For the original study's pipeline: The number of nucleated cells in each sample was estimated by amplification of reference gene primers within the assay. Sequence reads were collapsed and filtered to measure the absolute abundance of every unique TCRbeta CDR3 rearrangement. For each sample, productive Simpson clonality was calculated as the square root of Simpson's diversity index across productive rearrangements. TCRdb retrieved this table from immuneACCESS and kept in-frame rearrangements only. Not all clones are present; in checked studies, unresolved V genes account for under half, and no reason is known for the remainder. D and trimming were read from the DNA, whereas the V and J calls and clone size are those reported in that table. A total of 350,000 to 450,000 clones appear in this sample, about 89% of them only once. The top ten hold roughly 1.9% of the sample.

In the prospective study, participants were about 18 to 95 years old, resided in 24 geographic areas of the United States, and were enrolled through a virtual design. Cohort assignment in the prospective study relied on participant-reported clinical history from a screening survey and a study questionnaire. Each participant in the prospective study had whole blood, serum and a nasopharyngeal or oropharyngeal swab collected by mobile phlebotomists. Prospective study participants could optionally give additional blood draws and questionnaires over an approximately 2-month period. Prospective study blood samples were shipped either frozen or at room temperature before DNA extraction. Remarks on this clone: Its antigen is not yet known. No clone much larger than this one lies a single base away; base qualities are absent.

The sequencing input was PBMCs or T cells enriched from blood (not recorded which). The receptor comes from a man aged 35 to 55 in a cohort exposed to, infected with or recovered from COVID-19 (not recorded which).

CDR3 sequence: CASSVSPGVMSGTDTQYF. The sequence in DNA is TGTGCCAGCAGCGTTAGCCCGGGAGTAATGTCGGGCACAGATACGCAGTATTTT. Recombination linked TRBV9 to TRBJ2-3; the D segment could be TRBD2, given 6 matching bases. The V end loses 2 bases and the J end loses 1 base, and a stretch of 20 bases separates them. Its CDR3 holds 18 amino acids, cysteine through phenylalanine. The sequence is cut down to CDR3 DNA, 54 bases in frame from base 1. From the germline V gene, CDR1 is SGDLS and CDR2 is YYNGEE.